These T cell receptor beta chains were read from a single sample in a study of cytomegalovirus exposure and HLA in healthy donors. Produced via immunoSEQ multiplex PCR; TCRdb's table is partial and in-frame only. This sample's table reports around 64,000 clones. Specimen: PBMCs. The receptors were sampled from a female donor in good health and CMV-seropositive. The CDR3 runs from the conserved cysteine through the conserved F or W. The D gene is left open where the match is weak.

v_gene	d_gene	j_gene	CDR3nt	CDR3aa
TRBV10-3	NA	TRBJ1-5	TGTGCCATCAGTGAGAGGGAGTTCAATCAGCCCCAGCATTTT	CAISEREFNQPQHF
TRBV6-1	NA	TRBJ1-6	TGTGCCAGCAGTGAAGAGAGAGGGTCCCCTTCACCCCTCCACTTT	CASSEERGSPSPLHF
TRBV7-8	TRBD2	TRBJ2-3	TGTGCCAGCAGCTTAGCCATTGTTAGCGGGGGGGCGTCGGATACGCAGTATTTT	CASSLAIVSGGASDTQYF
TRBV18	TRBD2	TRBJ2-5	TGTGCCAGCTCCGGGACTAGCGGAGGGGAGACCCAGTACTTC	CASSGTSGGETQYF
TRBV30	NA	TRBJ1-5	TGTGCCTGGAGTGTACTGGGCCCCAATCAGCCCCAGCATTTT	CAWSVLGPNQPQHF
TRBV28	NA	TRBJ1-2	TGTGCCAGCAGTTTCGGAGGGCACTATGGCTACACCTTC	CASSFGGHYGYTF
TRBV4-1	NA	TRBJ2-2	TGCGCCAGCAGCCAAGATTCGGCGAATCGGCGGTACACCGGGGAGCTGTTTTTT	CASSQDSANRRYTGELFF
TRBV25-1	NA	TRBJ1-1	TGTGCCAGCACAGGGTGGGGAACTGAAGCTTTCTTT	CASTGWGTEAFF
TRBV28	NA	TRBJ1-2	TGTGCCAGCATCAACACCTATGGCTACACCTTC	CASINTYGYTF
TRBV29-1	NA	TRBJ1-5	TGCAGCGTTGTGTCAGGGCTCAATCAGCCCCAGCATTTT	CSVVSGLNQPQHF
TRBV13	NA	TRBJ2-3	TGTGCCAGCAGCTTTGGACTCGGAGATACGCAGTATTTT	CASSFGLGDTQYF
TRBV18	NA	TRBJ2-3	TGTGCCAGCTCACCGGCAGGTAGCACAGATACGCAGTATTTT	CASSPAGSTDTQYF
TRBV28	NA	TRBJ1-1	TGTGCCAGCAGTCTAGTGAGGACTGAAGCTTTCTTT	CASSLVRTEAFF
TRBV9	TRBD1	TRBJ2-2	TGTGCCAGCAGCCCCCGGCAGGGGGTTGAAACCGGGGAGCTGTTTTTT	CASSPRQGVETGELFF
TRBV7-9	NA	TRBJ1-1	TGTGCCAGCAGCTTAGACCCCGCCACCGCGGCTTTCTTT	CASSLDPATAAFF
TRBV19	NA	TRBJ1-5	TGTGCCAGTAGTATCTCAGATAGCAATCAGCCCCAGCATTTT	CASSISDSNQPQHF
TRBV6-5	TRBD1	TRBJ1-6	TGTGCCAGCAGTTCAGGGACAGGAAATTCACCCCTCCACTTT	CASSSGTGNSPLHF
TRBV5-6	TRBD1	TRBJ1-1	TGTGCCAGCAGCTTCTTACAGGGGACCGAAGATTTCTTT	CASSFLQGTEDFF
TRBV6-1	TRBD1	TRBJ2-5	TGTGCCAGCAGTGAAAGTAGGGGGCGTGAGACCCAGTACTTC	CASSESRGRETQYF
TRBV10-3	TRBD1	TRBJ2-5	TGTGCCATCAGTGAGTCGACAGGGGGCCAAGAGACCCAGTACTTC	CAISESTGGQETQYF
TRBV6-5	NA	TRBJ2-7	TGTGCCAGCAGGTCTGGCGAGGAGGTAGGCGAGCAGTACTTC	CASRSGEEVGEQYF
TRBV28	TRBD2	TRBJ2-5	TGTGCCAGCAGTCTTACTAGCGGGGGGGCCGAGACCCAGTACTTC	CASSLTSGGAETQYF
TRBV6-1	TRBD2	TRBJ2-1	TGTGCCAGCAGTTCGAGCGGGGGGGCCGATGAGCAGTTCTTC	CASSSSGGADEQFF
TRBV11-2	TRBD1	TRBJ1-1	TGTGCCAGCAGCAAGCCGGGACAGGTCAACACTGAAGCTTTCTTT	CASSKPGQVNTEAFF
TRBV29-1	NA	TRBJ2-1	TGCAGCCCCCAGCTGGGGGGACCCAATGAGCAGTTCTTC	CSPQLGGPNEQFF
TRBV28	NA	TRBJ1-5	TGTGCCAGCAGTTTAGGGCAGGGGAGTCAGCCCCAGCATTTT	CASSLGQGSQPQHF
TRBV5-3	TRBD2	TRBJ2-1	TGTGCCAGAAGCTTTCTTGCGGGGGGCAATGAGCAGTTCTTC	CARSFLAGGNEQFF
TRBV10-3	NA	TRBJ1-3	TGTGCCATCAGCGCAGGGATCTCTGGAAACACCATATATTTT	CAISAGISGNTIYF
TRBV9	TRBD1	TRBJ1-2	TGTGCCAGCAGCGTAGGGACAGGGGTTGGCTACACCTTC	CASSVGTGVGYTF
TRBV6-5	TRBD1	TRBJ2-7	TGTGCCAGCAGTTACATAGGGGGACAGGCCGACTACGAGCAGTACTTC	CASSYIGGQADYEQYF
TRBV18	NA	TRBJ1-5	TGTGCCAGCTCACCAGCACAGGCTAAACTCCATAGCAATCAGCCCCAGCATTTT	CASSPAQAKLHSNQPQHF
TRBV28	TRBD1	TRBJ1-2	TGTGCCAGCAGTTTTTCGGGGCACAGGGGAAGGGGTGGCTACACCTTC	CASSFSGHRGRGGYTF
TRBV7-3	TRBD2	TRBJ2-2	TGTGCCAGCACGGGACAGGCTAGCGGGAGTACAAACACCGGGGAGCTGTTTTTT	CASTGQASGSTNTGELFF
TRBV4-3	NA	TRBJ1-1	TGCGCCAGCAGCCAAGATCCCGGGGCAGGGGAGAACACTGAAGCTTTCTTT	CASSQDPGAGENTEAFF
TRBV4-2	TRBD1	TRBJ2-5	TGTGCCAGCAGCCAAGCTCGGACAGGGTCAGAGACCCAGTACTTC	CASSQARTGSETQYF